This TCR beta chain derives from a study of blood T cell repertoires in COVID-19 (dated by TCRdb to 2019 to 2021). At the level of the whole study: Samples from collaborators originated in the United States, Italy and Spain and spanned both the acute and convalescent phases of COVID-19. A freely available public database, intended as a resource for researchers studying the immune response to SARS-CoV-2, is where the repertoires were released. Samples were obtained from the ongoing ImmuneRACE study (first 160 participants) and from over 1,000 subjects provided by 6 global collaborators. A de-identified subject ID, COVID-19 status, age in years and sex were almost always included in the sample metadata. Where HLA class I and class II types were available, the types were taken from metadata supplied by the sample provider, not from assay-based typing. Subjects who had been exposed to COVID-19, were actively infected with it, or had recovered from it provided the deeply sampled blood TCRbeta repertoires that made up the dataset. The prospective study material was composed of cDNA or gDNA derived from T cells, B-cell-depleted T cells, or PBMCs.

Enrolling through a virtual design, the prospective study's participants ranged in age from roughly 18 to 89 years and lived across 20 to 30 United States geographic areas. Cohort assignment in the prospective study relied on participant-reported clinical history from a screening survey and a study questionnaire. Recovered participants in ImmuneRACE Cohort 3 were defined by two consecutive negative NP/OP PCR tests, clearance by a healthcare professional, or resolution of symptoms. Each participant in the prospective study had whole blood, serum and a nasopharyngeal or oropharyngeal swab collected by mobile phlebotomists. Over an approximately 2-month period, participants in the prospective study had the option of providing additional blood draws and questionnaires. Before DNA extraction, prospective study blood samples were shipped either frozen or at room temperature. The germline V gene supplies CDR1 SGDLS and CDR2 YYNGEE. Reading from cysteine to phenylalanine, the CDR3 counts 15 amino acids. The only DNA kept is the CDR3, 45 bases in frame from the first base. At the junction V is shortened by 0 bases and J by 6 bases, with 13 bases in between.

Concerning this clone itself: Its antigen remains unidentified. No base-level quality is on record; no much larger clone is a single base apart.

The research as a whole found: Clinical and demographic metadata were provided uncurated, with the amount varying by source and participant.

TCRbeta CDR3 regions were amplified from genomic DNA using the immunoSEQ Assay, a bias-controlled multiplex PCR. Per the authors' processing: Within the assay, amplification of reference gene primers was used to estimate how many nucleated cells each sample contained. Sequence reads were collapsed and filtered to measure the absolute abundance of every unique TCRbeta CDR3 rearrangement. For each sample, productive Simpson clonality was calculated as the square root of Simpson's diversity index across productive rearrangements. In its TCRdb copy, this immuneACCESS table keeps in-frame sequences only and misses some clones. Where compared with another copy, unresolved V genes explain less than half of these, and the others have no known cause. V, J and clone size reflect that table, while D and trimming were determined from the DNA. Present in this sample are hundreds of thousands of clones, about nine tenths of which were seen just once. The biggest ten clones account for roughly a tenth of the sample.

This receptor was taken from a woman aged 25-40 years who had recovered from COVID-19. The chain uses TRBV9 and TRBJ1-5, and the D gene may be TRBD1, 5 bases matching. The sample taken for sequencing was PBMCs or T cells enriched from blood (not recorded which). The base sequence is TGTGCCAGCAGCGTAGATGAGGGACTTAGTCAGCCCCAGCATTTT. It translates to CASSVDEGLSQPQHF.